The source of this T cell receptor beta chain is a study of regulatory T cells in long-lasting Graves disease (dated by TCRdb to the early 2020s). Notes on the research overall: Antithyroid drugs had been taken for less than 3 months by newly diagnosed Graves' disease patients. Patients with persistent Graves' disease were compared with patients with newly diagnosed Graves' disease using TCR sequencing and RNA sequencing of peripheral blood. The study took place in China and was registered as a clinical trial. A total of roughly 35 samples underwent TCR sequencing, from about 13 patients with persistent Graves' disease and approximately 20 patients with newly diagnosed Graves' disease.

Broad study findings and their caveats: The study examined only peripheral blood because the primary lesion, thyroid tissue, could not be accessed. Persistent patients shared more public clonotypes among themselves (more than 2,500) than newly diagnosed patients did (about 1,000). Only the TCR beta chain was sequenced and analyzed. Persistent disease showed preferential use of TRBV28, TRBJ1-2 and TRBJ2-5, whereas newly diagnosed disease favored TRBV20-1 and TRBJ2-1. The authors noted that the small sample size was a limitation that may lower accuracy. Compared with newly diagnosed patients, patients with persistent Graves' disease had lower TCR Shannon entropy and fewer highly expanded clones, which suggests clonal expansion.

This clonotype was detected ten times or more. No antigen is known for it. Base qualities are not provided; no much larger clone lies one nucleotide away. Per the publication, the time point label means: newly diagnosed GD, antithyroid drugs for less than 3 months. For both TCR sequencing and RNA sequencing, RNA was extracted from PBMCs in TRIzol. The diagnosis of Graves' disease was made according to American Thyroid Association guidelines. Patients were recruited from an endocrinology department in Xi'an, China. Each patient gave approximately 9 milliliters of peripheral blood, collected in an EDTA anticoagulant tube. Ficoll Paque Plus density gradient separation was used to isolate PBMCs, and no further T cell sorting was performed. An Agilent 2100 Bioanalyzer and agarose gel were used to check RNA quality, and a NanoDrop 2000 was used to measure RNA concentration. The CDR3 runs 15 amino acids, cysteine and phenylalanine included. Kept here is only the CDR3 DNA, which spans 45 bases and is read in frame from base 1. The germline V and J ends show losses of 3 bases and 1 base respectively, and no gene match explains 7 bases of the junction. CDR1 and CDR2 (DFQATT, SNEGSKA) derive from the germline V gene (reference sequence).

The protocol used for the library was multiplex PCR. Reads for this sample came from an Illumina HiSeq 4000. iRepertoire HTBI primers and Arm-PCR amplification of CDR3 regions were used to construct TCR beta libraries. PCR products were gel purified before sequencing. The study's own analysis went as follows. Gene usage analysis of CDR3 amino acid clonotypes used the 62 TRBV and 12 to 15 TRBJ segments found across samples. Filtered high-quality paired reads were merged into contigs using COPE and FqMerger. BLAST was used to align contigs to the IMGT TRBV, TRBD and TRBJ reference genes, and CDR3 was defined following IMGT. Clonotypes above 0.1% frequency were classified as highly expanded clones. Shannon entropy served as the measure of repertoire diversity, while the Gini coefficient captured V-J evenness. A clonotype found in more than one individual was treated as public. The public reads were quality trimmed at Q25 with fastp and then assembled into clones with MiXCR by TCRdb, keeping productive beta chains. Every entry covers one CDR3 protein and lists the most common genes and DNA from its rows. TCRdb's processing, not the study's, gives the V and J calls here. The sample table records around 320,000 distinct CDR3 sequences; approximately 15% of these occur just once. The ten biggest clones cover about 32% of the sample.

These data were likewise used in another study, on T cells in Graves' hyperthyroidism and ophthalmopathy. As described in the second report: A patient counted as having stable Graves' hyperthyroidism if no progression to ophthalmopathy occurred over 18 months of follow-up. Hyperthyroidism patients were newly diagnosed, with disease duration under 2 months, and aged 18 to 65 years. The study excluded patients with uncontrolled infections, other autoimmune diseases, pregnancy or lactation. Diagnoses were based on clinical symptoms, serum thyroxine and TRAb, thyroid ultrasound and orbital computed tomography. The first round of RT-PCR for the TCR CDR3 was performed with the HTBI primer set and the Qiagen OneStep RT-PCR kit. Most expanded thyroid clonotypes (frequency above 0.001) were also detected in blood, a finding suggesting that blood repertoires may reflect thyroid immune responses. Ophthalmopathy was separated from stable hyperthyroidism by a 13 V-J signature model, with about 88% sensitivity and about 81% specificity obtained in cross-validation and 80%/75% obtained in testing. During validation, the model predicted progression to ophthalmopathy a median of about 6.5 months ahead of onset, with approximately 70% sensitivity and about 72% specificity. TCR V-J signatures able to tell the groups apart were searched for in a discovery cohort of 95 or so patients, of whom more than 40 had Graves' ophthalmopathy and under 65 had stable Graves' hyperthyroidism. Prospective prediction of ophthalmopathy was tested in an independent validation cohort of fewer than 20 hyperthyroidism patients and some 17 patients who later progressed to ophthalmopathy. The roughly 100 discovery patients were randomly divided into training and test sets at a 7:3 ratio. Thyroid tissue and blood T-cell repertoires from six Graves' hyperthyroidism patients were also compared in the study. After sampling, hyperthyroidism patients received methimazole starting at 30 mg daily, and ophthalmopathy patients received high-dose intravenous methylprednisolone. Libraries were constructed in a second round of multiplex PCR, after which size selection and purification were carried out. Paired-end sequencing of the libraries was performed with 100 bp reads on an Illumina HiSeq2000. SOAPnuke was used to process the raw data, throwing out any read that contained adapters or uncalled bases, had a mean Phred below 15, or lacked an exact constant-primer or identifier match. COPE v1.2.5 was used to merge the high-quality paired reads, and each unique nucleotide sequence was defined as a clonotype. MiTCR v1.1 was used to align the clonotypes against IMGT TRBV, TRBD and TRBJ reference segments. Analysis was restricted to V-J combinations with a frequency above 0.0001, which covered over 98% of repertoires. The TCS score was defined as the ratio of F50 (clonal expansion) to E x V (chaos), calculated using BLOSUM62-based TCRdist between CDR3 peptides within each V-J. Welch's t-statistics and random forest reduced roughly 500 V-J features to around 14, which were used in a naive Bayes classifier (R e1071). No statistical method was used to fix the sample size in advance, and group allocation was not hidden from the investigators. TCR Vbeta CDR3 sequencing of 140 or so peripheral blood samples (over 40 ophthalmopathy, 75 hyperthyroidism and around 17 progressor patients) is reported in the paper.

The sequence was obtained from a man aged 35 to 55 with Graves disease. Donor details come from another sample of the same person, matched by shared clones. The rearranged segments are TRBV20-1 and TRBJ2-5; the junction holds 8 bases that match TRBD2. This specimen was peripheral blood mononuclear cells (PBMCs), taken at new diagnosis, from a patient treated with antithyroid drugs. The bases read TGCAGTGCTAGGGATAGCGGGGCTGTCCAAGAGACCCAGTACTTC. Its translation is CSARDSGAVQETQYF.